The clone carrying this T cell receptor beta chain was recorded many times. Germline loops: CDR1 MGHRA, CDR2 YSYEKL. V was shortened by 0 bases and J by 0 bases, with 4 bases between the two germline ends. The CDR3 has 14 residues. These data belong to a study of T-cell reconstitution after alpha-beta-depleted transplantation in children. Unique molecular identifiers tagged the TCRbeta library. TCRdb used MiXCR to reprocess the PCR reads, holding one entry per CDR3 protein. The profile shows under 450,000 distinct CDR3 sequences, 13% of them singletons. This chain links TRBV4-1 with TRBJ2-3; D is ambiguous. This TCR derives from a human donor who donated a stem cell graft to a child with Fanconi anemia. The starting material was PBMCs, obtained from the stem cell graft. CDR3: CASSQDPSTDTQYF. As DNA, the CDR3 is TGCGCCAGCAGCCAAGATCCCAGCACAGATACGCAGTATTTT.